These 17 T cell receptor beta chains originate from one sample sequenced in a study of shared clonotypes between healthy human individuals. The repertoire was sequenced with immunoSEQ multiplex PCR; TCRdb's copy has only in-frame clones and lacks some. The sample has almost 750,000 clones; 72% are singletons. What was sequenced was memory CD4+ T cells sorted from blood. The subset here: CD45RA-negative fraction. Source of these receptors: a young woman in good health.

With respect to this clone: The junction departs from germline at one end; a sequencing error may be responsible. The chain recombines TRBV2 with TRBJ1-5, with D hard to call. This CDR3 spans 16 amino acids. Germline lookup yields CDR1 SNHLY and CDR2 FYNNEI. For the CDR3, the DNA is TGTGCCATCAGTGAGTCGTCGAACATGATAAAGCAGCCCCAGCATTTT. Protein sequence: CAISESSNMIKQPQHF.

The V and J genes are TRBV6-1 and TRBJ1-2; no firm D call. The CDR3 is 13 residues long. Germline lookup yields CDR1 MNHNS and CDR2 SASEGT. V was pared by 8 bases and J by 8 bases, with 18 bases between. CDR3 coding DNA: TGTGCCAGCCGGTTGGGCCCCCGAGTAGGCTACACCTTC. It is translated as CASRLGPRVGYTF.

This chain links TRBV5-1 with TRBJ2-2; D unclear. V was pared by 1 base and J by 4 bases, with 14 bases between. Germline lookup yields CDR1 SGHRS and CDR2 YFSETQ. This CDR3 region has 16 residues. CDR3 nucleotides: TGCGCCAGCAGCTTGCTGATGCAGTCGAGCACCGGGGAGCTGTTTTTT. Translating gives CASSLLMQSSTGELFF.

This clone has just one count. The CDR3 loop is CASSLAWNTEAFF. The CDR3 DNA reads as TGTGCCAGCAGCTTGGCATGGAACACTGAAGCTTTCTTT. The chain couples TRBV5-4 to TRBJ1-1; no reliable D call. This CDR3 contains 13 residues. V was pared by 0 bases and J by 1 base, with 4 bases between. CDR1 is SGHNT and CDR2 is YYREEE in the germline V gene (reference sequence).

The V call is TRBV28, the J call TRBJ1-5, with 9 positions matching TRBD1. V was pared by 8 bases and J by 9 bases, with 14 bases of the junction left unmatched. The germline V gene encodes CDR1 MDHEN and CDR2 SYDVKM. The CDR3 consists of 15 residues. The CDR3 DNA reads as TGTGCCAGCCATCTTGTGGGACAGGGTGCACGGCCCCAGCATTTT. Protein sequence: CASHLVGQGARPQHF. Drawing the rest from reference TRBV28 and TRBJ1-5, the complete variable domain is DVKVTQSSRYLVKRTGEKVFLECVQDMDHENMFWYRQDPGLGLRLIYFSYDVKMKEKGDIPEGYSVSREKKERFSLILESASTNQTSMYLCASHLVGQGARPQHFGDGTRLSIL.

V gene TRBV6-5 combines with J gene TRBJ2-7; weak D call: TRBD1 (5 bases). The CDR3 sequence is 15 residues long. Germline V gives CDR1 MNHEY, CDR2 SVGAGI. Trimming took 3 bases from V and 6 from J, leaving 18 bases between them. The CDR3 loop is CASSYGAGPVREQYF. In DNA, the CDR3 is TGTGCCAGCAGTTATGGGGCAGGGCCTGTTCGCGAGCAGTACTTC.

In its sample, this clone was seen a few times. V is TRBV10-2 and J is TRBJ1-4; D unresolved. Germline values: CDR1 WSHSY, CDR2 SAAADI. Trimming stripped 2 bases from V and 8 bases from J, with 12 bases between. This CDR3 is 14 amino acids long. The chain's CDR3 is CASSEGSKREKLFF. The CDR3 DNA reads TGCGCCAGCAGTGAGGGAAGCAAAAGGGAAAAACTGTTTTTT.

In nucleotides, the CDR3 is TGTGCCAGCGCTACTTCGTTTAGCTCCTACGAGCAGTACTTC. Translation: CASATSFSSYEQYF. The chain is built from TRBV2 and TRBJ2-7; D is uncertain. The germline V gene has CDR1 SNHLY and CDR2 FYNNEI. The V gene lost 8 bases and the J gene lost 0 bases, with 14 bases spanning the gap. The CDR3 covers 14 residues. The whole variable domain, remainder taken from reference TRBV2 and TRBJ2-7, is EPEVTQTPSHQVTQMGQEVILRCVPISNHLYFYWYRQILGQKVEFLVSFYNNEISEKSEIFDDQFSVERPDGSNFTLKIRSTKLEDSAMYFCASATSFSSYEQYFGPGTRLTVT.

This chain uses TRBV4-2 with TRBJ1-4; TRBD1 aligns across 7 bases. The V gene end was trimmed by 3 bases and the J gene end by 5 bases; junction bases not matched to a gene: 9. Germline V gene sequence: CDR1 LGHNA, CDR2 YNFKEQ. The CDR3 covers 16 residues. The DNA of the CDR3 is TGTGCCAGCAGCCAGCAATCACAGGGGTGGAATGAAAAACTGTTTTTT. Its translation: CASSQQSQGWNEKLFF.

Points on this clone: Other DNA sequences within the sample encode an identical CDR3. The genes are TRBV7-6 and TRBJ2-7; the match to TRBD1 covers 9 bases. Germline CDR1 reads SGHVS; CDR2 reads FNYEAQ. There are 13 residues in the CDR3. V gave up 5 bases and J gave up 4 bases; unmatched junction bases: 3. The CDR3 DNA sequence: TGTGCCAGCAGCCCCGACAGGGGGTACGAGCAGTACTTC. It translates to CASSPDRGYEQYF. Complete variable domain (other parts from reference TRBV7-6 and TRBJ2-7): GAGVSQSPRYKVTKRGQDVALRCDPISGHVSLYWYRQALGQGPEFLTYFNYEAQQDKSGLPNDRFSAERPEGSISTLTIQRTEQRDSAMYRCASSPDRGYEQYFGPGTRLTVT.

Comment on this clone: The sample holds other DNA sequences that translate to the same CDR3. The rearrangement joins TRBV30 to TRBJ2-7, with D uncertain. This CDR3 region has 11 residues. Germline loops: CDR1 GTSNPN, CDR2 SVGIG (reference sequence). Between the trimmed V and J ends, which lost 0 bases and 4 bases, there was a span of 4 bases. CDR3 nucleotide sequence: TGTGCCTGGAGTGTACAGTACGAGCAGTACTTC. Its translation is CAWSVQYEQYF.

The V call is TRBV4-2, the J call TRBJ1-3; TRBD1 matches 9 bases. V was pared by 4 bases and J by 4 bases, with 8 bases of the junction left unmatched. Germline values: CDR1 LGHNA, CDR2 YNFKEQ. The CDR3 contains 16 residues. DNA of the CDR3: TGTGCCAGCAGCCGGGAGAGGACAGGGGTCGGAAACACCATATATTTT. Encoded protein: CASSRERTGVGNTIYF.

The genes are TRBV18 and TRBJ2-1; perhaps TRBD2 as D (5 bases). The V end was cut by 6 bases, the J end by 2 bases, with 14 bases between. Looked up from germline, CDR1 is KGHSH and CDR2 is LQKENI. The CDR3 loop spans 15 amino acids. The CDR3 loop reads CASSPPSGPYNEQFF. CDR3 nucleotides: TGTGCCAGCTCCCCTCCAAGCGGCCCCTACAATGAGCAGTTCTTC.

Written as DNA, the CDR3 is TGTGCCAGCTGTCGTGGTAGAGGGAACACTGAAGCTTTCTTT. This gives the protein CASCRGRGNTEAFF. The genes are TRBV6-1 and TRBJ1-1; unclear D gene. V gave up 8 bases and J gave up 1 base, with 14 bases separating them. The CDR3 has 14 residues. Germline V lookup: CDR1 MNHNS, CDR2 SASEGT.

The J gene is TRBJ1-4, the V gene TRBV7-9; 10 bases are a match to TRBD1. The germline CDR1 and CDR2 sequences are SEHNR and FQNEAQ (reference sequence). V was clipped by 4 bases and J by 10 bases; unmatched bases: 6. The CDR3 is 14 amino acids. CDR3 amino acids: CASSSGQGGRKLFF. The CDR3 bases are TGTGCCAGCAGCTCCGGACAGGGGGGGCGAAAACTGTTTTTT.

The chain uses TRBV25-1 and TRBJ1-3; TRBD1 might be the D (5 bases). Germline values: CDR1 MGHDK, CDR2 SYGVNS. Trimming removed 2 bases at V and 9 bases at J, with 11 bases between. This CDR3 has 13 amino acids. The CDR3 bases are TGTGCCAGCAGTGAACGGGGGGACGGCACCATATATTTT. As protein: CASSERGDGTIYF.

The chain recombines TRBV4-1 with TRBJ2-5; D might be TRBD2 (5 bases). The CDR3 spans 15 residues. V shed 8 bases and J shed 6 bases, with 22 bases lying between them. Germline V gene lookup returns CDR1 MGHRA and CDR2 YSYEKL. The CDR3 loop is CASRSGLSGRKTQYF. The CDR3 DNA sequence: TGCGCCAGCCGCTCCGGGCTGAGCGGTAGGAAGACCCAGTACTTC.